This T cell receptor (beta chain) comes out of a study of T cell responses to AZD1222 COVID-19 vaccine. The study's findings and limits: Clonal diversity was possibly underestimated; the donors were predominantly white British and more often female. Targets within unmutated variant regions were reportedly found for nearly half of spike-specific TCRs.

Concerning this clone: The antigen remains undetermined.

Method: immunoSEQ multiplex PCR; TCRdb's copy keeps in-frame clones and lacks some. The sample comprises roughly 28,000 clones, 85% to 95% of which are singletons, and about 8% rests with the top ten. The sequence was obtained from an adult in good health. This specimen consisted of peripheral blood, obtained on day 0 of AZD1222 vaccination.

CDR3 coding DNA: TGTGCCTGGGGGACAGGGGGCGGTGGGCAGTTCTTC. Its translation is CAWGTGGGGQFF. The gene calls are TRBV30 and TRBJ2-1; 12 positions match TRBD1. The CDR3 consists of 12 residues. Losses at the gene ends were 5 bases for V and 12 bases for J; bases not matched to a gene: 5. CDR1 GTSNPN and CDR2 SVGIG come from the germline V gene (reference sequence).